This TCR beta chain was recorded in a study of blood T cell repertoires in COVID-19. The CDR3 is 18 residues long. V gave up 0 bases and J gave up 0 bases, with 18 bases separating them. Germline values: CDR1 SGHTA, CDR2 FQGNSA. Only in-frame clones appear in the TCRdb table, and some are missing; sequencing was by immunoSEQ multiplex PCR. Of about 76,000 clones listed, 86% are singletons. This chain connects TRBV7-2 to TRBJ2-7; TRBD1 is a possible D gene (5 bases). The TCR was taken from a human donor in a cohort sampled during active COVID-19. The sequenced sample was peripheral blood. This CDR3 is CASSLAILDSAPSYEQYF. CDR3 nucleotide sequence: TGTGCCAGCAGCTTAGCGATCCTAGACAGCGCACCCTCCTACGAGCAGTACTTC. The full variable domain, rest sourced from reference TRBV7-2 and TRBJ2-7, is GAGVSQSPSNKVTEKGKDVELRCDPISGHTALYWYRQSLGQGLEFLIYFQGNSAPDKSGLPSDRFSAERTGGSVSTLTIQRTQQEDSAVYLCASSLAILDSAPSYEQYFGPGTRLTVT.